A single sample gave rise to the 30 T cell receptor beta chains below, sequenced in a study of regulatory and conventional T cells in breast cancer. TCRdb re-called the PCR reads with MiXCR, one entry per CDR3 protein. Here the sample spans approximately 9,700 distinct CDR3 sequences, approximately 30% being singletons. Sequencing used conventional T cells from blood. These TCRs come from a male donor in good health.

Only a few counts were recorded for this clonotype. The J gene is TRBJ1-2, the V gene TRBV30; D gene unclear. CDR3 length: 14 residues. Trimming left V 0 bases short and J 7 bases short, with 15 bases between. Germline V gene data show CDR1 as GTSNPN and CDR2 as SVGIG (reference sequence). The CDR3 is CAWSVIKGVRGYTF. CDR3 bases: TGTGCCTGGAGTGTAATTAAGGGAGTTCGTGGCTACACCTTC.

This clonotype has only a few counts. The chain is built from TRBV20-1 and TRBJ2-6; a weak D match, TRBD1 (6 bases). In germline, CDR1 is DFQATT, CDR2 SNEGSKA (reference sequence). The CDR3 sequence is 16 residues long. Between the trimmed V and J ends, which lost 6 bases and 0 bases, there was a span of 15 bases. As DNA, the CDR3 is TGCAGTGCGTCCGGGACAACAAGCTCTGGGGCCAACGTCCTGACTTTC. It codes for CSASGTTSSGANVLTF.

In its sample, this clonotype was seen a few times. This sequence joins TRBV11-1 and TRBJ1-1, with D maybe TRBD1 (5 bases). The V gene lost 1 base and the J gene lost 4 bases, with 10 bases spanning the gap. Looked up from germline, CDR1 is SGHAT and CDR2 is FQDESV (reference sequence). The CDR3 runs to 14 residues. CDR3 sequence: CASSLGVGGTEAFF. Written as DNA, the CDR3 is TGTGCCAGCAGCTTAGGCGTGGGGGGCACTGAAGCTTTCTTT.

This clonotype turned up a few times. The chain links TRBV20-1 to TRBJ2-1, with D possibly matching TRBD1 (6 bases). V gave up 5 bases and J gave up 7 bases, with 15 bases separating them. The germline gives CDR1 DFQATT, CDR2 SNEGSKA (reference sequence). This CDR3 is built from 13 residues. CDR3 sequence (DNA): TGCAGTGCTTCTAGGGGGTGGAGGAATGAGCAGTTCTTC. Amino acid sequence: CSASRGWRNEQFF.

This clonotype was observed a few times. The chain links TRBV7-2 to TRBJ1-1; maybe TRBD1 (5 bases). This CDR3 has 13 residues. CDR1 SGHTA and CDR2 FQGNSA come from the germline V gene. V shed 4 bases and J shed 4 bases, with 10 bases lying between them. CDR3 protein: CASSWDGGTEAFF. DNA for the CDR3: TGTGCCAGCAGCTGGGACGGTGGCACTGAAGCTTTCTTT.

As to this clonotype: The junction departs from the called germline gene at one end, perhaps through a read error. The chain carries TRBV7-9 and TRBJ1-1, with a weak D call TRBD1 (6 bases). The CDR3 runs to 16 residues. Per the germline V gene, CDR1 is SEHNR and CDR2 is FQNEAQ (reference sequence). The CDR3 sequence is CVSSLDGRGAQTEAFF. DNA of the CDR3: TGTGTCAGCAGCTTAGACGGGCGGGGGGCGCAGACTGAGGCTTTCTTT.

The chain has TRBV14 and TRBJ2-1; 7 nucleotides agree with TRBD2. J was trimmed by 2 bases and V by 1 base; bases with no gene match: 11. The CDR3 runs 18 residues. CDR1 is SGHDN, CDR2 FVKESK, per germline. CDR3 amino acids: CASSQASRGGRTYNEQFF. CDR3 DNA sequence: TGTGCCAGCAGCCAAGCTTCTAGGGGAGGGAGGACCTACAATGAGCAGTTCTTC. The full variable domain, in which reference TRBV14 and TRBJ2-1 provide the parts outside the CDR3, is EAGVTQFPSHSVIEKGQTVTLRCDPISGHDNLYWYRRVMGKEIKFLLHFVKESKQDESGMPNNRFLAERTGGTYSTLKVQPAELEDSGVYFCASSQASRGGRTYNEQFFGPGTRLTVL.

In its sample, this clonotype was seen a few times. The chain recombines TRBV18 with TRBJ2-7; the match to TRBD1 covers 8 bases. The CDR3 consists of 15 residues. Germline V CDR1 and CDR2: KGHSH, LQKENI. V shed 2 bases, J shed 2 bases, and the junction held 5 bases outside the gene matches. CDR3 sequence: CASSPGQGLAYEQYF. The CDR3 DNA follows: TGTGCCAGCTCACCAGGACAGGGATTAGCCTACGAGCAGTACTTC.

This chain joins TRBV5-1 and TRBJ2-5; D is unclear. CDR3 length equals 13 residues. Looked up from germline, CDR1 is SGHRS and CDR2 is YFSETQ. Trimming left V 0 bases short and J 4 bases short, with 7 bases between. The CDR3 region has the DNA TGCGCCAGCAGCTTGGGTGGGTTAGAGACCCAGTACTTC. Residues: CASSLGGLETQYF.

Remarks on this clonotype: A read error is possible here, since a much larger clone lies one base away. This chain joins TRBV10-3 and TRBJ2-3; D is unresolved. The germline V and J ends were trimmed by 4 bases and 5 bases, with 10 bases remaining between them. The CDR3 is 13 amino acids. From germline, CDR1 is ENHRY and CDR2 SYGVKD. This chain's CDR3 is CAISALTKDTQYF. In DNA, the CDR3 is TGTGCCATCAGTGCACTAACTAAAGATACGCAGTATTTT.

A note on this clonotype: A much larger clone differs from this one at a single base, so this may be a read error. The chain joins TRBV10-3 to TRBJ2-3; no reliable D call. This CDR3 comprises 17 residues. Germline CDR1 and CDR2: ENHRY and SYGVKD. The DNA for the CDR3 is TGTGCCATCGGTGAGTCGTCGGCATCCCCCTACACAGATACGCAGTATTTT. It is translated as CAIGESSASPYTDTQYF.

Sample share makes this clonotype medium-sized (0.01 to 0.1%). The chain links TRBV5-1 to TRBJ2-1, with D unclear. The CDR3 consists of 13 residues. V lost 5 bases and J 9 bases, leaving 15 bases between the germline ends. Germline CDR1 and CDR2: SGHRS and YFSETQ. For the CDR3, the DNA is TGCGCCAGCAGTGAACGTGTGGATGGTGAGCAGTTCTTC. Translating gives CASSERVDGEQFF.

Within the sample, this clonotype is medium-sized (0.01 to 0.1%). This CDR3 reads CASGTGTQNTEAFF. The CDR3, as DNA: TGTGCCAGCGGAACCGGGACTCAGAACACTGAAGCTTTCTTT. The rearrangement links TRBV7-9 to TRBJ1-1, with D perhaps matching TRBD1 (5 bases). The CDR3 length is 14 residues. Germline CDR1 and CDR2: SEHNR and FQNEAQ (reference sequence). The V end lost 8 bases, the J end lost 1 base, and 14 bases lay between the germline ends.

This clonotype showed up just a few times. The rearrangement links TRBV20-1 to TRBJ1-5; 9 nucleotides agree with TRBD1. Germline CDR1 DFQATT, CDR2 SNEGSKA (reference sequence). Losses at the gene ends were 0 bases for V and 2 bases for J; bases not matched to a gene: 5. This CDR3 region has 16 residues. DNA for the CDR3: TGCAGTGCTAGAGATCCTGACAGGGGGGGCAATCAGCCCCAGCATTTT. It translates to CSARDPDRGGNQPQHF.

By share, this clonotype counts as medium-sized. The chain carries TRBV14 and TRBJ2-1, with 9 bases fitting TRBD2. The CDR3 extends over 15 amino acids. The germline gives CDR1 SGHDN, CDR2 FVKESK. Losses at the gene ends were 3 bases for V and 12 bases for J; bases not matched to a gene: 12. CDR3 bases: TGTGCCAGCAGCCAGGGACTAGCAGCGATTGTTGGGCAGTTCTTC. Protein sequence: CASSQGLAAIVGQFF.

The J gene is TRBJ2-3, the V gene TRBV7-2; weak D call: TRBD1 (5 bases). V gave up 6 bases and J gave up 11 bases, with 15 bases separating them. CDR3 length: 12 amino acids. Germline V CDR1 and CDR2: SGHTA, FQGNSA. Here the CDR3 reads CASSYQGFGQYF. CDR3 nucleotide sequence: TGTGCCAGCAGTTATCAGGGTTTCGGGCAGTATTTT. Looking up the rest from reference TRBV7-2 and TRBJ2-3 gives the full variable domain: GAGVSQSPSNKVTEKGKDVELRCDPISGHTALYWYRQSLGQGLEFLIYFQGNSAPDKSGLPSDRFSAERTGGSVSTLTIQRTQQEDSAVYLCASSYQGFGQYFGPGTRLTVL.

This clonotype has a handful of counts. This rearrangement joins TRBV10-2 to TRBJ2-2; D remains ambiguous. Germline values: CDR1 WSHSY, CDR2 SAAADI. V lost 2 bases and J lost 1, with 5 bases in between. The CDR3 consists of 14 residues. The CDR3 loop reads CASSEVLNTGELFF. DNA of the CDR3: TGCGCCAGCAGTGAGGTATTGAACACCGGGGAGCTGTTTTTT.

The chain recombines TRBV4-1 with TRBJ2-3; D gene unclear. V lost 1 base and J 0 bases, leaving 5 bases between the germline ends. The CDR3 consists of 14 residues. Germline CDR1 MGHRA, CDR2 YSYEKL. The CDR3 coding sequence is TGCGCCAGCAGCCAAGGAACTAGCACAGATACGCAGTATTTT. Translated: CASSQGTSTDTQYF.

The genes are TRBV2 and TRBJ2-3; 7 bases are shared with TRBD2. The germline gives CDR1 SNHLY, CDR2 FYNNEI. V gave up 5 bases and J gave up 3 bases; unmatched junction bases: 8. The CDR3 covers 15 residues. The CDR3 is CASSPRTRWTDTQYF. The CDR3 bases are TGTGCCAGCAGTCCCAGGACTAGGTGGACAGATACGCAGTATTTT.

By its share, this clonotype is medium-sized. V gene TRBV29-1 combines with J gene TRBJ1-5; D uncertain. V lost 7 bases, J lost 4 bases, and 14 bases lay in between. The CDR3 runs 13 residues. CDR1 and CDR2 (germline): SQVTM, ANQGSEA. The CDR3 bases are TGCAGCGCCGGGGAGCAGGAGAATCAGCCCCAGCATTTT. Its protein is CSAGEQENQPQHF.

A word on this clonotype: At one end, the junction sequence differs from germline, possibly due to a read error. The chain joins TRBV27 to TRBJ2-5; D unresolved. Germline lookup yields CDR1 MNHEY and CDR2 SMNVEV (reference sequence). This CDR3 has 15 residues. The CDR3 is CASSSLKLSAETQCF. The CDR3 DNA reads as TGTGCCAGCAGTTCCCTTAAGTTATCAGCAGAGACCCAGTGCTTC.

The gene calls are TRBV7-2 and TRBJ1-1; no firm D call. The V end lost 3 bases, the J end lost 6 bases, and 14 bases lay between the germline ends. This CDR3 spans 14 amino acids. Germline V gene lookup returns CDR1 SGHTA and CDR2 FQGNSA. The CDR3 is CASSFRRGGAEAFF. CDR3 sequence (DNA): TGTGCCAGCAGCTTCCGACGGGGTGGCGCTGAAGCTTTCTTT.

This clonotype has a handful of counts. The CDR3 DNA reads TGCAGTGCTAGGGGGACGGGGATAGGAAGAGACACCATATATTTT. It encodes CSARGTGIGRDTIYF. The gene calls are TRBV20-1 and TRBJ1-3, with a tentative D call TRBD1 (5 bases). The CDR3 runs to 15 residues. V gave up 3 bases and J gave up 8 bases, with 20 bases separating them. Germline CDR1 is DFQATT and CDR2 is SNEGSKA (reference sequence).

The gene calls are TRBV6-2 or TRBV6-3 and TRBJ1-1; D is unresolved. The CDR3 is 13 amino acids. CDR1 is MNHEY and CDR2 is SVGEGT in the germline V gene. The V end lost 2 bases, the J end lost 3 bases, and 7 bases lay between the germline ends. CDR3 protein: CASSYVGDTEAFF. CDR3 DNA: TGTGCCAGCAGTTACGTGGGAGACACTGAAGCTTTCTTT.

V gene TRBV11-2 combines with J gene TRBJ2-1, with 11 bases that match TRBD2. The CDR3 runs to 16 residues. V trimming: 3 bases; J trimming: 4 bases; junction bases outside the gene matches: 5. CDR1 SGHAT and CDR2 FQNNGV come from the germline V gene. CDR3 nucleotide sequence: TGTGCCAGCAGCTTTACCGGGACTAGCGGTTACAATGAGCAGTTCTTC. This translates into CASSFTGTSGYNEQFF.

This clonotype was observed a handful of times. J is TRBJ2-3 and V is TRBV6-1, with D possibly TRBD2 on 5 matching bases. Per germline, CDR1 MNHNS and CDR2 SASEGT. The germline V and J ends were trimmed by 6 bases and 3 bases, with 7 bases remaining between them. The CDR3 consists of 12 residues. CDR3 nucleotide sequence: TGTGCCAGCAGGCGGGTAACAGATACGCAGTATTTT. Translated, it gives CASRRVTDTQYF.

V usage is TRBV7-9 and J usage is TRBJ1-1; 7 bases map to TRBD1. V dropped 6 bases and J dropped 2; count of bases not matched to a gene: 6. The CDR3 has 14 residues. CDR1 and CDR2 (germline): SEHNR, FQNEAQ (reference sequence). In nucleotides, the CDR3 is TGTGCCAGCAGTTCCGGGACAGCAAACACTGAAGCTTTCTTT. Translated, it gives CASSSGTANTEAFF.

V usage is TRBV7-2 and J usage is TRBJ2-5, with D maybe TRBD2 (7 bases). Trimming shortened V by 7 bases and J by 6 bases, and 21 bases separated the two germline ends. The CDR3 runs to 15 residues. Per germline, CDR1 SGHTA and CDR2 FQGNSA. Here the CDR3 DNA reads TGTGCCAGCACCATACGGGGGGACATCATGAAGACCCAGTACTTC. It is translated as CASTIRGDIMKTQYF.

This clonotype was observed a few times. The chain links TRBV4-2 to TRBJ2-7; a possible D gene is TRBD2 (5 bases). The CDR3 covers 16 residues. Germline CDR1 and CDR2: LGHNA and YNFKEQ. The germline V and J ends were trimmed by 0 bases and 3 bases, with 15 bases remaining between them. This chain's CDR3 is CASSQDTASGYYEQYF. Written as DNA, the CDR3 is TGTGCCAGCAGCCAAGATACGGCGAGCGGATACTACGAGCAGTACTTC.

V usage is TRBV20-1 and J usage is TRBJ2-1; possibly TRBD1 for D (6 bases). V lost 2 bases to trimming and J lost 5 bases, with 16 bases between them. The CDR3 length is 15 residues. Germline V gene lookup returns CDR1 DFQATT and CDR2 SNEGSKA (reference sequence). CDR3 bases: TGCAGTGCTAGACTCGGACAGCTCCCTCACAATGAGCAGTTCTTC. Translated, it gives CSARLGQLPHNEQFF.